This T cell receptor (beta chain) was profiled in a study of Ad26.COV2.S vaccination and SARS-CoV-2 variants. General study results and limits: Assessments of TCR breadth and depth may have underestimated the total T cell responses. Substantial response breadth was reportedly seen for spike-specific CD8+ and CD4+ T cells after vaccination. Vaccinees and placebo recipients showed similar non-spike TCR breadth. Spike-specific TCR breadth in vaccine recipients exceeded that seen in placebo recipients.

Note on this clone: The antigen is undetermined.

The table came from immunoSEQ multiplex PCR; TCRdb's copy has only in-frame clones and leaves some out. The repertoire holds about 180,000 clones, with around 85% as singletons. This CDR3 has 14 amino acids. Losses at the gene ends were 11 bases for V and 3 bases for J; bases not matched to a gene: 12. Germline values: CDR1 SNHLY, CDR2 FYNNEI. Sequencing used peripheral blood, obtained after recovery from COVID-19. The sequence was obtained from a human donor who had recovered from COVID-19. The genes are TRBV2 and TRBJ2-7; 8 positions match TRBD2. The DNA for the CDR3 is TGTGCCTCTCAGAGGGCGGGAGGCGGCTACGAGCAGTACTTC. The encoded protein is CASQRAGGGYEQYF.